This T cell receptor beta chain was obtained from a study of Graves' ophthalmopathy and Graves' hyperthyroidism. Looking at the study overall: Researchers obtained peripheral blood at initial diagnosis, before any treatment had begun. Findings of the study overall: Both a roughly 70% sensitivity and an approximately 79% specificity characterized the model's predictions of ophthalmopathy progression. Blood also contained most of the expanded thyroid clonotypes above 0.001 frequency.

Ophthalmopathic donors had moderate-to-severe activity, CAS ≥3 and NOSPECS ≥4, with disease that had lasted under 3 months. In germline, CDR1 is KGHDR, CDR2 SFDVKD. This CDR3 spans 16 amino acids. Trimming cost V 2 bases and J 7 bases, with 16 bases left between them. This clonotype was observed many times. The antigen remains unidentified. TCR beta CDR3 amplification used RNA transcripts. An opening RT-PCR round employed HTBI primers and preceded a second-round multiplex PCR. TCRdb used MiXCR to reprocess the multiplex PCR reads, holding one entry per CDR3 protein. The sample has some 160,000 distinct CDR3 sequences; roughly 36% are singletons.

This receptor was identified in a man younger than 40 with Graves' ophthalmopathy. Sample: peripheral blood. V is TRBV24-1 and J is TRBJ2-2, with a weak D call TRBD2 (5 bases). The CDR3 loop is CATSDWSVRRSGELFF. The CDR3 DNA reads as TGTGCCACCAGTGATTGGAGTGTACGGAGGAGCGGGGAGCTGTTTTTT.